This passage covers 6 T cell receptor beta chains from one sample sequenced in a study of CXCR3-negative and CXCR3-positive naive CD8 T cells. UMI-tagged TRB cDNA libraries were built via 5' RACE. TCRdb re-called the 5' RACE reads, yielding one record per CDR3 amino acid sequence without DNA. This sample's clone table lists several thousand distinct CDR3 sequences. Sequences were obtained from naive CXCR3- CD8+ T cells from blood. Subset specified: CD45RO-CCR7+CD27+CD95- naive CD8+ T cells lacking CXCR3 (TNR3-). The receptors shown here come from a human donor in good health. Some clones in this sample may be carry-over from other donors' samples.

This clonotype is classed as medium-sized (0.01 to 0.1%) by frequency. This sequence joins TRBV6-5 and TRBJ1-5; the TCRdb call, TRBD1, lacks DNA for checking. Looked up from germline, CDR1 is MNHEY and CDR2 is SVGAGI. The CDR3 totals 14 residues. The CDR3 sequence: CASSFRTGNQPQHF.

This clonotype shows up as medium-sized by frequency. The CDR3 sequence is CASSLYKRSPMNTEAFF. V is TRBV7-8 and J is TRBJ1-1. The CDR3 is 17 residues long. Germline-derived CDR1 and CDR2 are SGHVS and FQNEAQ.

The genes are TRBV4-3 and TRBJ2-1; TCRdb's D call of TRBD2 is untestable without DNA. This CDR3 contains 16 residues. CDR1 LGHNA and CDR2 YSLEER come from the germline V gene. CDR3 loop: CASSQDRGLADNEQFF.

The rearrangement links TRBV29-1 to TRBJ2-3; TCRdb lists TRBD1, though no DNA is available to test this call. The CDR3 covers 13 residues. Germline lookup yields CDR1 SQVTM and CDR2 ANQGSEA. CDR3 amino acids: CSVGTGNSDTQYF.

According to its frequency, this clonotype is medium-sized. This chain joins TRBV29-1 and TRBJ1-1. The germline CDR1 and CDR2 sequences are SQVTM and ANQGSEA. The CDR3 contains 11 residues. The CDR3 spells CSVESLGEAFF.

By frequency, this clonotype is medium-sized. The CDR3 is CASSLVPSGSNEQFF. The V and J genes are TRBV5-1 and TRBJ2-1; with no DNA, the TCRdb D assignment of TRBD2 cannot be verified. The CDR3 runs to 15 residues. Germline lookup yields CDR1 SGHRS and CDR2 YFSETQ.